Sequencing of this T cell receptor beta chain was carried out in a study of blood T cell repertoires in COVID-19. About the research overall: Some COVID-19 samples were acute and others convalescent; all came from the United States, Italy and Spain.

The CDR3 totals 15 residues. V shed 6 bases, J shed 8 bases, and the junction held 13 bases outside the gene matches. Germline lookup yields CDR1 SNHLY and CDR2 FYNNEI. Sequenced by immunoSEQ multiplex PCR; TCRdb stores in-frame clones only, minus some. This table holds 200,000 to 250,000 clones, 87% found once. This rearrangement joins TRBV2 to TRBJ2-1, with 7 bases identical to TRBD1. The sample was peripheral blood. This sequence was found in a woman in her late teens or twenties who had recovered from COVID-19. The CDR3 DNA is TGTGCCAGCAGGGAACAGGGGATGCGTGGAGATGAGCAGTTCTTC. It encodes CASREQGMRGDEQFF. Full variable domain (missing parts from reference TRBV2 and TRBJ2-1): EPEVTQTPSHQVTQMGQEVILRCVPISNHLYFYWYRQILGQKVEFLVSFYNNEISEKSEIFDDQFSVERPDGSNFTLKIRSTKLEDSAMYFCASREQGMRGDEQFFGPGTRLTVL.